This T cell receptor (beta chain) is from a study of Ad26.COV2.S vaccination and SARS-CoV-2 variants (dated by TCRdb to the early 2020s). Some background on the complete study: Vaccine-arm donors came from COV1001, a multicentre, randomized, double-blind, placebo-controlled phase I-IIa trial of Ad26.COV2.S in healthy adults. The specificity and breadth of SARS-CoV-2-reactive T cell receptors after Ad26.COV2.S vaccination were assessed by TCRbeta repertoire sequencing. Throughout the experiments and outcome assessment, investigators stayed blinded to trial group allocation. Ad26.COV2.S was administered intramuscularly at a dose of 5x10^10 or 1x10^11 viral particles, either as one shot or as two shots given 56 days apart. Trial participants were randomized into five groups of five: low-dose or high-dose Ad26.COV2.S given once or twice, or placebo on both occasions. The TCR-sequenced set comprised approximately 32 samples: roughly 19 Ad26.COV2.S vaccine recipients, 5 placebo recipients and 8 SARS-CoV-2 convalescent individuals.

Results the study describes overall, beyond this receptor: The study lacked the statistical power to compare responses across vaccine doses or regimens. Compared with placebo recipients, Ad26.COV2.S recipients showed higher spike-specific TCR breadth (P = 0.0014). The authors noted that total T cell responses may have been underestimated by the TCR breadth and depth analyses. Vaccine and placebo recipients had similar non-spike TCR breadth, a finding consistent with the vaccine containing only spike. After vaccination, substantial breadth of spike-specific CD8+ and CD4+ T cell responses was reported.

In the germline V gene, CDR1 corresponds to SGHAT and CDR2 to FQNNGV. CDR3 length: 18 amino acids, cysteine to phenylalanine. Here the CDR3 DNA is all that survives: 54 bases in frame from base 1. V was cut back by 2 bases and J by 3 bases, leaving a gap of 23 bases between them. TCRbeta CDR3 regions were sequenced with the immunoSEQ Assay. After extraction, genomic DNA underwent amplification by bias-controlled multiplex PCR, followed by high-throughput sequencing. In the source study's methods: To quantify the absolute abundance of every unique TCRbeta CDR3 region, sequences were collapsed and filtered. T cell fraction was estimated by normalizing TCRbeta template counts to usable DNA, with usable DNA measured through amplification of reference genes found in all nucleated cells. Repertoire TCRs were annotated as SARS-CoV-2-specific when V gene, CDR3 amino acid sequence and J gene were exactly matched to a known reactive TCR set. MIRA supplied the reference SARS-CoV-2 TCR set, which was filtered for enrichment in COVID-19-positive ImmuneCODE repertoires so that public or cross-reactive TCRs were removed. Drawing on the MIRA antigens, annotated TCRs were analysed further at the level of specific ORF or position within ORF. Depth was the summed frequency of annotated unique rearrangements, while breadth was defined as annotated unique rearrangements over total unique productive rearrangements. TCR breadth was compared between groups using two-sided Wilcoxon rank-sum tests. TCRdb took this table from immuneACCESS and kept in-frame rearrangements with V and J called. Such tables lack part of the clones; where checked against another copy, unresolved V genes explain under half of the gap, and the rest is unexplained. V and J calls and clone size follow that table, whereas D and trimming were derived from the DNA. Within this sample are fewer than 500,000 clones, with approximately 92% of them counted one time only. In total, the top ten clones hold 2.5% of the sample.

As concerns this clone: The antigen this receptor binds is unknown. Within one base of it there is no much larger clone, and no base qualities were kept.

In the paper's terms, the treatment or condition label means: roughly 19 received Ad26.COV2.S at low or high dose, single or two shots; about five received placebo; per-sample allocation not given. Repertoires of vaccine and placebo recipients were sequenced from samples collected on day 63 after the first injection. In Cohort 1b, 25 adults aged 18-55 years were enrolled at a single site in Boston, USA, between 29 July and 7 August 2020. Ad26.COV2.S was a replication-incompetent adenovirus type 26 vector that expressed a prefusion-stabilized SARS-CoV-2 spike protein derived from the original Wuhan strain.

The sequence was obtained from a person between 18 and 60 years old who received the Ad26.COV2.S COVID-19 vaccine or a placebo. The sequenced sample was peripheral blood, obtained in a trial of Ad26.COV2.S vaccine versus placebo. The V and J segments used are TRBV11-2 and TRBJ2-7, and perhaps TRBD2 as D gene, on 6 matching bases. The bases are TGTGCCAGCAGCTTACATTCCGGAGGGAGACAGAGATTCTACGAGCAGTACTTC. Its translation is CASSLHSGGRQRFYEQYF.